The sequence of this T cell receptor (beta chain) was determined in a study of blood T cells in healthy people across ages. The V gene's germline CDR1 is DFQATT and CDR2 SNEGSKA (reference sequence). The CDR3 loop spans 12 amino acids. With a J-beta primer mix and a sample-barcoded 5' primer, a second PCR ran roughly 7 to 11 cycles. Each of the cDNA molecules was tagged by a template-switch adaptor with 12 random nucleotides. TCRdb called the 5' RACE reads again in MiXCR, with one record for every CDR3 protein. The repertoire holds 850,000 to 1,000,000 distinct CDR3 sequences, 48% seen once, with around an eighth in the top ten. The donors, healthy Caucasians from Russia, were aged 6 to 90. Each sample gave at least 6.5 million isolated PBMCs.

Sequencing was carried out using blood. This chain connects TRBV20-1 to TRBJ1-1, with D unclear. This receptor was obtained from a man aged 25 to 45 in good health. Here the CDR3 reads CSPSGVNTEAFF. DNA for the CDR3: TGCAGCCCCAGTGGGGTGAACACTGAAGCTTTCTTT.